The 17 T cell receptor beta chains below come from one sample, sequenced in a study of tissue T cells after allogeneic stem cell transplantation. Time point of the sample: mouse harvest day 7 after allogeneic transplant. The graft held 10^6 splenic CD5+ T cells and 10^7 T-cell-depleted bone marrow cells. Measured with immunoSEQ multiplex PCR; TCRdb has only the in-frame clones, and not every one. The sample holds a few thousand clones, roughly 50% seen once. The sequencing input was gut tissue. The source of these receptors is a female BALB/c mouse given C57BL/6 T cells with graft-versus-host disease after an allogeneic hematopoietic cell transplant.

About this clone itself: Mouse germline and gene names are used. From the germline J gene comes the end of the CDR3, since the read stops 1 residue before it. The chain uses TRBV26 and TRBJ2-7; D remains ambiguous. Germline V CDR1 and CDR2: KGHPV, FQNQEV (reference sequence). V was pared by 3 bases and J by 5 bases, with 5 bases between. This CDR3 contains 11 residues. The DNA read from the CDR3 is TGTGCCAGCAGTCTTCGGGATGAACAGTAC. This sequence encodes CASSLRDEQY. In full, the CDR3 reads CASSLRDEQYF.

This clone is categorized as large (0.1 to 1%). Gene names are mouse gene names. Read data end 1 residue before the CDR3 end; the end is taken from the germline J gene. The rearrangement uses TRBV16 and TRBJ2-1, with 8 bases that match TRBD1. Germline lookup yields CDR1 SGHSA and CDR2 FRNQAP. The CDR3 loop spans 15 amino acids. V was clipped by 5 bases and J by 5 bases; unmatched bases: 8. This CDR3 is CASSPRDRRDAEQFF. The DNA read from the CDR3 is TGTGCAAGCAGCCCCCGGGACAGGAGAGATGCTGAGCAGTTC.

For this clone: The genes are named according to mouse. The read stops 1 residue short of the end of the CDR3; the missing end is completed from the germline J gene. V gene TRBV5 combines with J gene TRBJ2-1; the D gene is possibly TRBD2 (5 bases). Deletions cut 0 bases from V and 7 bases from J, with 10 bases between. Per germline, CDR1 LGHNA and CDR2 YNLKQL (reference sequence). The CDR3 length is 14 residues. CDR3 amino acids: CASSQDWVRAEQFF. The covered CDR3 bases are TGTGCCAGCAGCCAAGACTGGGTCAGGGCTGAGCAGTTC.

Remarks on this clone: The genes are named according to mouse. The read gets to within 1 residue of the CDR3 end, and the germline J gene fills in the rest. The V gene is TRBV23, the J gene TRBJ2-7. The CDR3 runs 12 residues. The germline V gene has CDR1 KGHTA and CDR2 FQNQQP. The part of the CDR3 DNA that was read is TGCTCCAGCAGTCAATCAGGGAATGAACAGTAC. Its protein is CSSSQSGNEQY. The full CDR3 protein reads CSSSQSGNEQYF.

Details on this clone: Gene names and germline refer to mouse. The read terminates 1 residue ahead of where the CDR3 ends, so the germline J gene completes it. The rearrangement uses TRBV2 and TRBJ2-4; either TRBD1 or TRBD2 may supply D (6 bases each). CDR1 is LGHNA and CDR2 is YSYQKL in the germline V gene. V lost 0 bases and J lost 6, with 7 bases in between. The CDR3 has 13 residues. The sequenced part of the CDR3 DNA is TGTGCCAGCAGCCAAGAAGGGGGGAACACCTTGTAC. Translating gives CASSQEGGNTLY. The complete CDR3 protein is CASSQEGGNTLYF.

Points on this clone: At one end, the junction sequence differs from germline, possibly due to a read error. Gene names refer to mouse genes. The read terminates 1 residue ahead of where the CDR3 ends, so the germline J gene completes it. This sequence joins TRBV20 and TRBJ2-7; 11 bases are shared with TRBD2. This CDR3 is 14 amino acids long. CDR1 is GFQATS, CDR2 STVNSAI, per germline. The covered CDR3 bases are TGTGGTACTAGGGACTGGGGGACCTCCTATGAACAGTAC. It specifies CGTRDWGTSYEQY. From start to end, the CDR3 is CGTRDWGTSYEQYF.

This clone was counted only a few times. These gene names are mouse names. The DNA ends 1 residue before the CDR3 does, and the rest of the CDR3 is filled in from the germline J gene. The chain has TRBV26 and TRBJ1-4; no clear D gene. This CDR3 region has 13 residues. The V end was cut by 4 bases, the J end by 0 bases, with 3 bases between. Germline V CDR1 and CDR2: KGHPV, FQNQEV (reference sequence). The CDR3: CASSPVSNERLFF. The sequenced part of the CDR3 DNA is TGTGCCAGCAGTCCTGTTTCCAACGAAAGATTATTT. The full variable domain, completed using reference TRBV26 and TRBJ1-4, is NSKVIQTPRYLVKGQGQKAKMRCIPEKGHPVVFWYQQNKNNEFKFLINFQNQEVLQQIDMTEKRFSAECPSNSPCSLEIQSSEAGDSALYLCASSPVSNERLFFGHGTKLSVL.

This clone is labeled as medium-sized. Each gene name is a mouse one. From the germline J gene comes the end of the CDR3, since the read stops 1 residue before it. V is TRBV3 and J is TRBJ1-4; 7 bases agree with TRBD1. J lost 7 bases, V lost 4 bases, and 3 bases had no gene match. The germline V gene encodes CDR1 SNHLY and CDR2 FYNGKV (reference sequence). This CDR3 region has 13 residues. The CDR3 loop is CASSSTGFERLFF. Incomplete CDR3 DNA: TGTGCCAGCAGCTCGACAGGGTTCGAAAGATTATTT.

In its sample, this clone is large (0.1 to 1%). Gene and germline names: mouse. The read halts 1 residue ahead of the CDR3 end, with the missing end drawn from the germline J gene. The V gene is TRBV29, the J gene TRBJ1-1; a possible D gene is TRBD1 (5 bases). CDR3 length: 13 residues. The germline CDR1 and CDR2 sequences are MSHET and SYDVDS. V lost 4 bases and J lost 0, with 6 bases in between. CDR3 amino acids: CASSSGQNTEVFF. CDR3 DNA (partial): TGTGCTAGCAGTTCGGGACAGAACACAGAAGTCTTC.

This clone appeared a few times. Gene names follow the mouse nomenclature. The CDR3 end falls 1 residue outside the read, so it is completed with the germline J gene. The chain has TRBV15 and TRBJ2-3, with TRBD1 as a possible D gene (6 bases). The V and J ends lost 6 bases and 0 bases respectively, with 10 bases between them. Per the germline V gene, CDR1 is SGHND and CDR2 is FRSKSL. CDR3 size: 14 residues. The CDR3 spells CASRRDNSAETLYF. The CDR3 bases that were read are TGTGCCAGCAGGCGGGACAATAGTGCAGAAACGCTGTAT. The variable domain in full, completed from reference TRBV15 and TRBJ2-3, reads DAGVTQTPRHEVAEKGQTIILKCEPVSGHNDLFWYRQTKIQGLELLSYFRSKSLMEDGGAFKDRFKAEMLNSSFSTLKIQPTEPKDSAVYLCASRRDNSAETLYFGSGTRLTVL.

This clone was found a few times. The germline and genes are mouse ones. CDR3 bases read: TGTGCCAGCAGCCCATACAGGGGGCTTGAACAGTAC. Its protein is CASSPYRGLEQY. The full CDR3 sequence reads CASSPYRGLEQYF. The gene calls are TRBV5 and TRBJ2-7; 9 nucleotides match TRBD1. The CDR3 end falls 1 residue outside the read, so it is completed with the germline J gene. The CDR3 has 13 amino acids. The ends lost 4 bases at V and 6 bases at J; junction bases unmatched: 4. CDR1 and CDR2 (germline): LGHNA, YNLKQL (reference sequence).

This clone has just a few counts. The gene symbols are mouse symbols. The CDR3 end lies 1 residue beyond the end of the read and is filled in from the germline J gene. This chain uses TRBV3 with TRBJ2-7; 7 bases agree with TRBD2. The V gene end was trimmed by 2 bases and the J gene end by 0 bases; junction bases not matched to a gene: 4. Per the germline V gene, CDR1 is SNHLY and CDR2 is FYNGKV (reference sequence). CDR3 length: 15 residues. Here the CDR3 reads CASSLLGGSSYEQYF. Partial CDR3 DNA: TGTGCCAGCAGCTTATTGGGGGGAAGCTCCTATGAACAGTAC.

In its sample, this clone was seen a few times. Genes here carry mouse names. Read sequence stops 1 residue before the CDR3 end, and the germline J gene provides the missing end. The chain combines TRBV23 with TRBJ2-7; the table's D call, TRBD2, has no DNA check behind it. The CDR3 has 13 residues. Germline CDR1 KGHTA, CDR2 FQNQQP. This chain's CDR3 is CSSSLTGDYEQYF. CDR3 DNA (partial): TGCTCCAGCAGCCTGACTGGGGACTATGAACAGTAC.

This clone was detected a few times. Mouse germline and gene names are used. The CDR3 is cut off 1 residue early in the read; its end comes from the germline J gene. The rearrangement uses TRBV26 and TRBJ1-3, with TRBD1 matching 10 bases. Germline CDR1 is KGHPV and CDR2 is FQNQEV (reference sequence). CDR3 length: 14 residues. V lost 6 bases to trimming and J lost 3 bases; unmatched junction nucleotides: 2. The part of the CDR3 DNA that was read is TGTGCCAGCAGCGGGGACAGGGGTGGAAATACGCTCTAT. Translating it yields CASSGDRGGNTLY. In full, the CDR3 is CASSGDRGGNTLYF.

As concerns this clone: Gene names and germline match the mouse. The read finishes 1 residue shy of the CDR3 end, and the germline J gene is used to complete it. The chain carries TRBV26 and TRBJ1-3; maybe TRBD1 (5 bases). Germline loops: CDR1 KGHPV, CDR2 FQNQEV (reference sequence). Trimming removed 4 bases from V and 0 bases from J, with 7 bases in between. This CDR3 comprises 14 residues. Here the CDR3 reads CASSPTVSGNTLYF. The part of the CDR3 DNA that was read is TGTGCCAGCAGTCCGACAGTTTCTGGAAATACGCTCTAT.

This clone appeared a few times. Gene labels here are mouse ones. The read ends 1 residue before the CDR3 terminus; that terminus is restored from the germline J gene. The identical CDR3 is also encoded by other nucleotide sequences in the sample. V usage is TRBV26 and J usage is TRBJ1-1; perhaps TRBD1 as D (6 bases). Trimming cost V 3 bases and J 1 base, with 6 bases left between them. CDR1 and CDR2 (germline): KGHPV, FQNQEV (reference sequence). CDR3 length: 13 residues. Here the CDR3 reads CASSLQGNTEVFF. The CDR3 bases that were read are TGTGCCAGCAGTCTACAGGGAAACACAGAAGTCTTC.

In its sample, this clone was seen a few times. Here the gene names and germline are mouse. The CDR3 is cut off 1 residue early in the read; its end comes from the germline J gene. This chain joins TRBV13-3 and TRBJ2-2, with 12 bases that match TRBD2. Germline values: CDR1 NNHDY, CDR2 SYVADS. V was clipped by 1 base and J by 0 bases; unmatched bases: 1. The CDR3 runs to 17 residues. The CDR3 sequence: CASSDWDWGANTGQLYF. Partial CDR3 DNA: TGTGCCAGCAGTGATTGGGACTGGGGGGCAAACACCGGGCAGCTCTAC.